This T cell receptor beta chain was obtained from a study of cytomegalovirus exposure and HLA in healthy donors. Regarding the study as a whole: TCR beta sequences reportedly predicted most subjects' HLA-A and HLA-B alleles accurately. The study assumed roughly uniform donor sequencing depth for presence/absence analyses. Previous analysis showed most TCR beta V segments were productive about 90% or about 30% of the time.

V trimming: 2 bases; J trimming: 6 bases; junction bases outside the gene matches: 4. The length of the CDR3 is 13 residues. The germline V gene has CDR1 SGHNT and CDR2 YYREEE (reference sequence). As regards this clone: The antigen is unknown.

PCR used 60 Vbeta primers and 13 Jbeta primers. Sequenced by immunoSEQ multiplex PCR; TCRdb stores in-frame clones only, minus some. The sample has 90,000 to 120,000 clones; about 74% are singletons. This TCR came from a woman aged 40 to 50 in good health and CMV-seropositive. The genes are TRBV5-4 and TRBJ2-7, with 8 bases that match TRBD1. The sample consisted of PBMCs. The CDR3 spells CASSLQGVIEQYF. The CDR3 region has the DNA TGTGCCAGCAGCTTACAGGGGGTTATCGAGCAGTACTTC.